This section outlines one T cell receptor (beta chain) sequence together with its context. This sample was included in a study of beta chain features in type 1 diabetes. The V gene's germline CDR1 is SGHRS and CDR2 YFSETQ. CDR3 length: 15 amino acids. Trimming removed 2 bases at V and 2 bases at J, with 11 bases between. cDNA synthesis used the whole RNA isolate, giving expressed TCRB sequences. The table came from immunoSEQ multiplex PCR; TCRdb's copy has only in-frame clones and leaves some out. Of some 150,000 clones in the sample, 40% to 55% were seen once. The sequence came from a man younger than 30 in good health. The J gene is TRBJ2-1, the V gene TRBV5-1; the D is unclear. The sequencing sample was made of Tregs from blood. DNA of the CDR3: TGCGCCAGCAGCTTTGAGTCCGTAACCTACAATGAGCAGTTCTTC. The encoded protein is CASSFESVTYNEQFF.